This record looks at one T cell receptor (beta chain) sequence and its context. This sample is part of a study of blood T cell repertoires in COVID-19. Study context: The United States, Italy and Spain were the sources of the acute and convalescent COVID-19 samples. Sources were T cells, B-cell-depleted T cells, or PBMCs; the material itself was cDNA or gDNA.

Original data processing: Cell counts per sample came from amplifying reference gene primers. Using immunoSEQ multiplex PCR, the repertoire was profiled, and TCRdb retains in-frame clones only, with some absent. The V and J calls and clone size come from that table; D and trimming were worked out from the DNA. This table holds a few hundred thousand clones, about nine tenths found once. The TCR originated in a man aged 25 to 40 who had recovered from COVID-19. The material sequenced was peripheral blood.

The DNA for the CDR3 is TGTGCCAGCAGTCCACAGGGGCAAGAGACCCAGTACTTC. Its translation is CASSPQGQETQYF. The chain employs TRBV13 and TRBJ2-5, with TRBD1 matching 7 bases. The ends lost 6 bases at V and 2 bases at J; junction bases unmatched: 3. CDR1 is PRHDT, CDR2 FYEKMQ, per germline (reference sequence). This CDR3 region has 13 residues.